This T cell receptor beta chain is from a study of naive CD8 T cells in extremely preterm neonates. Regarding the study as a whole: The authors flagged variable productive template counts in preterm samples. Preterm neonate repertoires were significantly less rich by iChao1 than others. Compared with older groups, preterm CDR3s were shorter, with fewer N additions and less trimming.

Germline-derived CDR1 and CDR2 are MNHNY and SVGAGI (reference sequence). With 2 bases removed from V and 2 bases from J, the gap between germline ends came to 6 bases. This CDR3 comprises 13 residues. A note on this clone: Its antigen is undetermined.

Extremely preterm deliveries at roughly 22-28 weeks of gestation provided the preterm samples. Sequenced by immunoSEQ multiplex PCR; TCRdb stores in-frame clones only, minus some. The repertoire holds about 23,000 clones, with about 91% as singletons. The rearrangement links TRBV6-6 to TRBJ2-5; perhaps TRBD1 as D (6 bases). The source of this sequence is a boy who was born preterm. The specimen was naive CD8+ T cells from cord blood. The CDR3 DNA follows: TGTGCCAGCAGTTACAGGGGGCAAGAGACCCAGTACTTC. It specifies CASSYRGQETQYF.